The next 12 T cell receptor beta chains were all read from a single sample in a study of CD8 T cells in Susac syndrome (dated by TCRdb to about 2019). Library creation used the immunoSEQ multiplex PCR assay. RNA was extracted using the RNeasy kit, and about 0.45 to 1 microgram was reverse transcribed with random hexamers. TCRdb reprocessed the public reads (quality trimming at Q25 with fastp, clone calling with MiXCR) and kept in-frame beta chains. Entries that share a CDR3 protein sequence are merged under the most common genes and DNA. For this sample the table gives hundreds of thousands of distinct CDR3 sequences, of which 85% were detected only once. The top ten constitute around 0.21% of the sample. The sequenced material came from CD8+ T cells from PBMCs. These receptors all come from a human donor with multiple sclerosis.

The chain is built from TRBV20-1 and TRBJ2-7; D ambiguous. This CDR3 region has 13 residues. Germline V gene lookup returns CDR1 DFQATT and CDR2 SNEGSKA (reference sequence). The germline V and J ends were trimmed by 5 bases and 0 bases, with 11 bases remaining between them. The CDR3 DNA is TGCAGTGCTCGGACCACGTACTCCTACGAGCAGTACTTC. It translates to CSARTTYSYEQYF.

With regard to this clonotype: Its ends do not fully match the called genes, so a read error is possible. V is TRBV13 and J is TRBJ1-2; 9 nucleotides line up with TRBD1. Germline assignment: CDR1 PRHDT and CDR2 FYEKMQ (reference sequence). This CDR3 has 17 residues. For the CDR3, the DNA is TGTGCCAGCGGCTTAGGCCGGACAGGGGCTCCCAGCTATGGCTACACCTTC. It yields the protein CASGLGRTGAPSYGYTF.

This sequence joins TRBV24-1 and TRBJ2-5, with D unresolved. CDR1 and CDR2 from the germline V gene are KGHDR and SFDVKD. This CDR3 region has 14 residues. The germline V and J ends were trimmed by 0 bases and 5 bases, with 9 bases remaining between them. CDR3 nucleotide sequence: TGTGCCACCAGTGATTTGACTAATGGGGAGACCCAGTACTTC. Its protein is CATSDLTNGETQYF.

The chain links TRBV19 to TRBJ2-7; D possibly corresponds to TRBD2 (6 bases). Germline loops: CDR1 LNHDA, CDR2 SQIVND (reference sequence). CDR3 length equals 13 residues. V lost 5 bases and J 3 bases, leaving 11 bases between the germline ends. CDR3 sequence: CASSYGRDYEQYF. The DNA of the CDR3 is TGTGCCAGTAGTTACGGGAGAGACTACGAGCAGTACTTC.

The rearrangement uses TRBV4-2 and TRBJ1-2; unclear D gene. The CDR3 loop spans 15 amino acids. Germline CDR1 reads LGHNA; CDR2 reads YNFKEQ. V shed 0 bases and J shed 8 bases, with 16 bases lying between them. CDR3 loop: CASSQDPSEVFGYTF. In DNA form, the CDR3 reads TGTGCCAGCAGCCAAGATCCCTCGGAAGTGTTCGGCTACACCTTC.

This chain uses TRBV7-9 with TRBJ1-1; no reliable D call. Germline-derived CDR1 and CDR2 are SEHNR and FQNEAQ (reference sequence). The V end lost 8 bases, the J end lost 11 bases, and 24 bases lay between the germline ends. The CDR3 has 14 amino acids. The CDR3 DNA reads TGTGCCAGCGGTCCGGTGGTTCTGGTTCGTGAGGCTTTCTTT. The encoded protein is CASGPVVLVREAFF.

This chain uses TRBV18 with TRBJ2-1, with TRBD1 matching 10 bases. This CDR3 has 17 amino acids. Germline V gene data show CDR1 as KGHSH and CDR2 as LQKENI. V dropped 6 bases and J dropped 7; count of bases not matched to a gene: 15. CDR3 coding DNA: TGTGCCAGCTCCTTGTTTACCCCCGGGACAGGGGTTAATGAGCAGTTCTTC. Translation gives CASSLFTPGTGVNEQFF.

The chain recombines TRBV6-5 with TRBJ2-3; 12 positions match TRBD2. The CDR3 spans 17 residues. Trimming took 5 bases from V and 2 from J; bases not matched to a gene: 8. Germline assignment: CDR1 MNHEY and CDR2 SVGAGI. This CDR3 is CASSHSLAGGYTDTQYF. CDR3 nucleotide sequence: TGTGCCAGCAGTCATTCGCTAGCGGGAGGGTACACAGATACGCAGTATTTT.

The chain has TRBV20-1 and TRBJ2-5; the match to TRBD2 covers 10 bases. The CDR3 covers 14 residues. After removal of 3 bases from V and 5 bases from J, the junction contained 6 bases not matched to a gene. Germline V gene lookup returns CDR1 DFQATT and CDR2 SNEGSKA (reference sequence). The CDR3 is CSARVLAGVETQYF. The CDR3 DNA follows: TGCAGTGCTAGGGTTCTAGCGGGAGTGGAGACCCAGTACTTC.

The chain links TRBV29-1 to TRBJ2-1; D may match TRBD1 or TRBD2 (6 bases each). Trimming pared 6 bases from V and 7 bases from J, leaving 19 bases between. Germline values: CDR1 SQVTM, CDR2 ANQGSEA. The CDR3 totals 14 residues. CDR3: CSVERRGASNEQFF. The CDR3 DNA reads TGCAGCGTCGAGAGAAGGGGGGCCTCGAATGAGCAGTTCTTC.

This clonotype appeared a single time. This chain connects TRBV4-3 to TRBJ1-2; D call uncertain. Germline V CDR1 and CDR2: LGHNA, YSLEER. V dropped 1 base and J dropped 4 bases, with 10 bases sitting between them. This CDR3 is 14 amino acids long. CDR3 protein: CASSQGKRRYGYTF. DNA of the CDR3: TGCGCCAGCAGCCAAGGGAAACGGCGCTATGGCTACACCTTC.

This chain uses TRBV27 with TRBJ2-4; D not certain. This CDR3 has 16 amino acids. With 1 base removed from V and 0 bases from J, the gap between germline ends came to 10 bases. Germline-derived CDR1 and CDR2 are MNHEY and SMNVEV (reference sequence). DNA of the CDR3: TGTGCCAGCAGTTTATACTCCAGCCTAGCCAAAAACATTCAGTACTTC. As protein: CASSLYSSLAKNIQYF.